One and the same sample provided the 4 T cell receptor beta chains below, sequenced in a study of T cells in Graves' hyperthyroidism and ophthalmopathy. TCR beta CDR3 region amplification was performed from RNA transcripts. The TCR CDR3 was amplified in a first-round RT-PCR using the HTBI primer set. TCRdb re-analysed the multiplex PCR reads in MiXCR, keeping a single row per CDR3 protein. Altogether around 500,000 distinct CDR3 sequences are present, roughly 22% being singletons, with the ten largest covering about 53%. Sequences were obtained from blood. Receptor source: a woman in her sixties or seventies with Graves' ophthalmopathy.

This clonotype was detected only a few times. The rearrangement links TRBV7-2 to TRBJ2-5; TRBD2 matches at 7 bases. The CDR3 contains 14 residues. V lost 3 bases and J lost 5; bases outside the gene matches: 6. Germline CDR1 is SGHTA and CDR2 is FQGNSA. DNA of the CDR3: TGTGCCAGCAGCTTCGGACGGGAGGTTGAGACCCAGTACTTC. It yields the protein CASSFGREVETQYF.

The rearrangement joins TRBV6-1 to TRBJ2-1; 16 bases line up with TRBD2. Germline CDR1 is MNHNS and CDR2 is SASEGT. V lost 5 bases to trimming and J lost 1 base; unmatched junction nucleotides: 11. The CDR3 runs to 20 residues. This chain's CDR3 is CASSPNPGLAGGPSYNEQFF. The DNA for the CDR3 is TGTGCCAGCAGTCCAAACCCGGGACTAGCGGGAGGGCCTTCCTACAATGAGCAGTTCTTC.

This clonotype was detected ten times or more. The chain employs TRBV7-2 and TRBJ1-2; D is unresolved. V was clipped by 5 bases and J by 0 bases, with 13 bases between them. From germline, CDR1 is SGHTA and CDR2 FQGNSA. This CDR3 spans 15 amino acids. CDR3: CASSLSSTANYGYTF. CDR3 DNA: TGTGCCAGCAGCCTCTCAAGCACAGCTAACTATGGCTACACCTTC. Together with reference TRBV7-2 and TRBJ1-2, the CDR3 gives the full variable domain: GAGVSQSPSNKVTEKGKDVELRCDPISGHTALYWYRQSLGQGLEFLIYFQGNSAPDKSGLPSDRFSAERTGGSVSTLTIQRTQQEDSAVYLCASSLSSTANYGYTFGSGTRLTVV.

The sample holds a few counts of this clonotype. The CDR3, as DNA: TGTGCCAGCAGCTTGTTTGCCAGGTCCAATCAGCCCCAGCATTTT. Encoded protein: CASSLFARSNQPQHF. V is TRBV11-2 and J is TRBJ1-5; D is unclear. The germline V gene encodes CDR1 SGHAT and CDR2 FQNNGV. The V end lost 3 bases, the J end lost 3 bases, and 12 bases lay between the germline ends. CDR3 size: 15 residues.